This T cell receptor (beta chain) originates from a study of blood T cells in healthy people across ages. In regard to this clonotype: Its antigen is unidentified.

Primers used in a second PCR of roughly 6 to 11 cycles were a sample-barcoded 5' primer and a J-beta primer mix. TCRdb analysed the 5' RACE reads with MiXCR anew, one entry per CDR3 protein. The sample yields 850,000 to 1,000,000 distinct CDR3 sequences, roughly half seen once. Study outcomes and limitations: Conclusively comparing naive with antigen-experienced cells was impossible with unsorted PBMCs. Comparison with aged donors showed that long-lived donors had more naive CD4+ cells and higher diversity. Among T cells, TCR beta diversity per million cells dropped roughly linearly as age rose.

V dropped 1 base and J dropped 5 bases, with 14 bases sitting between them. Germline V gives CDR1 DFQATT, CDR2 SNEGSKA (reference sequence). This CDR3 has 14 residues. The TCR comes from an older woman in good health. Material: blood. V and J are TRBV20-1 and TRBJ2-5, with D uncertain. DNA of the CDR3: TGCAGTGCTAGAGCCCCGGATCAGTTTGAGACCCAGTACTTC. It translates to CSARAPDQFETQYF.